This T cell receptor beta chain was identified in a study of cytomegalovirus exposure and HLA in healthy donors (dated by TCRdb to about 2017). Some background on the complete study: An earlier analysis of 587 of the donors reported approximately 270 Gb of sequence data and 100 million to 130 million unique TCR beta sequences from some 180 million T cells. In a later genetic analysis, genome-wide SNP genotypes for 398 of the 666 donors were used, and that subset was treated as a discovery cohort. In addition to the first cohort of 666 subjects, a separate validation cohort of 120 different subjects was used. Five DR-DQ haplotypes were treated as single units for association and clustering because of strong linkage in the cohort. To study patterns of TCR occurrence, a later analysis re-analyzed previously published TCR beta repertoires from 666 donors and added high-resolution HLA genotyping. All discovery cohort repertoires had been generated using a single sequencing platform. Donor age, sex, ethnicity and CMV serostatus were compiled alongside the repertoire data. Using immunosequencing, the study profiled T cell repertoires from approximately 700 subjects and related those repertoires to cytomegalovirus serostatus. Across some 400 genotyped donors of the cohort, an average of approximately 200,000 unique TCR beta nucleotide sequences per donor were sequenced, and 15% to 20% of those sequences were non-productive. Both class I and class II loci were covered by HLA typing, at four-digit resolution. Rather than using new phenotypic data, the later analysis identified candidate immune exposures from TCR beta sequences and from how often those sequences occurred across donors. An earlier analysis of 587 of the donors applied high-throughput TCR beta sequencing to assess whether each TCR beta V gene segment acted as functional or pseudogenic. The number of typed donors differed by locus: about 629-640 for A, B, C, DRB1 and DQB1; roughly 510 for DQA1; approximately 600 for DPA1; and roughly 450 for DPB1. To predict cytomegalovirus infection status, the study brought together high-throughput TCR immunosequencing, statistical association of individual TCRs with disease status, and machine learning. About 280 gigabases of sequencing data and around 80 million unique TCR sequences made up an early release that covered 500 to 700 HLA-typed donors. The aim of the study was to test whether cataloging public T cell receptors could identify signatures of past pathogen exposure. Of the roughly 410 genotyped donors, approximately 81% were placed in the genetic ancestry cluster associated with self-reported Caucasian donors.

In total, roughly 670 healthy bone marrow donors made up the cohort. At the time of sampling, all cohort members were nominally healthy, though unrecorded immune exposures were likely present. The donor tested CMV seropositive and was one of the 289 seropositive cohort members. Each donor provided a peripheral blood sample, and peripheral blood mononuclear cells were used for TCR beta sequencing. The Qiagen DNeasy Blood Extraction Kit was used to extract genomic DNA from the blood cell samples. A few counts support this clone. Its antigen is not yet known. No base quality information exists; no much larger clone differs at one position. CDR1 SNHLY and CDR2 FYNNEI are derived from the germline V gene. Cut back by 1 base and 4 bases, the V and J ends lie 8 bases apart. The CDR3 contains 14 residues, cysteine and phenylalanine counted. Only the CDR3 part of the read is kept: 42 bases, read in frame from the first base.

The protocol used for the library was the immunoSEQ multiplex PCR assay. The multiplex PCR relied on a mix of 60 forward primers for TCR Vbeta segments and 13 reverse primers for TCR Jbeta segments. The CDR3 region of rearranged TCR beta genes was amplified from genomic DNA with a multiplex PCR assay. The Illumina HiSeq System was used to sequence the amplified TCR beta libraries as 87-base-pair reads. As for how the authors treated the data: In a later analysis, approximately 74 million unique TCR beta chains were counted across the approximately 670 repertoires, and roughly 11 million of these chains were shared by at least two donors. To remove PCR and sequencing errors, raw reads were error-corrected and collapsed into unique sequences using a nearest-neighbor algorithm that merged closely related sequences. Alignment of CDR3 sequences to IMGT reference sequences was used to assign V, D and J gene segments. For a sequence to be retained, a match of at least six nucleotides to both a V gene segment and a J gene segment was required. Rearrangements were classified as productive when the CDR3 lacked stop codons and remained in frame with V and J, and all other rearrangements were classified as non-productive. Following IMGT convention, CDR3 was defined as the stretch from the second conserved V-encoded cysteine up to the conserved J-encoded phenylalanine. The earlier analysis of about 620 of the donors excluded sequences that lacked an unambiguous match to a single V gene segment. In an earlier analysis of 587 of the donors, a V segment was called functional when productive rearrangements were above 56.7%, and segregating when the standard deviation between donors exceeded 5%. To diagnose cytomegalovirus status from the catalog of TCR beta chain sequences, a statistical classification framework was built. A later analysis assigned V and J genes by comparing TCR nucleotide sequences with IMGT/GENE-DB human TR gene sequences. In a later analysis, CDR3 sequences and most-parsimonious VDJ recombination scenarios were assigned using the TCRdist pipeline. A later analysis defined each TCR beta chain by its CDR3 amino acid sequence plus V-gene family, and excluded reads lacking a unique V-gene family. As a way to deal with suspected cross-contamination and a sequencing artifact, a later analysis dropped 450 to 600 nucleotide sequences that were highly shared and had low generation probability. In a later analysis, a clonal expansion index was calculated for each public chain from normalized within-repertoire ranks of inferred template counts. In a later analysis, generation probabilities were computed using a VDJ recombination model fitted to out-of-frame rearrangements, and the results were checked against IGoR. A later analysis scored TCR-TCR, TCR-HLA and TCR-CMV co-occurrence with hypergeometric tests, applying a repertoire-size bias correction to TCR pairs. False discovery rates were estimated in a later analysis by permuting HLA or CMV assignments 20 times. In a later analysis, co-occurring TCRs were grouped using DBSCAN, and TCRdist sequence similarity was added for clustering within HLA-allele-positive subsets. Co-occurrence clustering excluded repertoires with fewer than 30,000 or more than 120,000 public chains, plus five with anomalous nucleotide sharing. This is the immuneACCESS table as TCRdb keeps it, with only in-frame sequences that have V and J called. A part of the clones is gone; compared with another copy, unresolved V genes explain less than half, and the rest is unexplained. That table gives V, J and clone size, and the DNA gave D and trimming. Recorded for this sample are about 160,000 clones; 75% to 80% of them occurred a single time. About 1% of the sample is taken by the ten largest.

Findings and caveats that apply to the study as a whole: A later analysis reported that several top co-occurrence clusters appeared linked to parvovirus B19, influenza, CMV and Epstein-Barr virus. The 87-base-pair reads could not distinguish some IMGT-functional V segments, including TRBV6-2 and TRBV6-3, so those segments were excluded. A cluster of highly shared sequence variants was judged likely to represent a technical artifact of the sequencing pipeline. In this cohort, only TCR beta chains were sequenced, and detectable features were limited by the absence of alpha or paired-chain data. It was suggested by the authors that the approach could potentially be generalized to other disease states and immunological phenotypes. Across donors, most TCR sequences were observed very rarely, whereas some public TCRs were present in many individuals. Compared with equally common non-associated chains, HLA-associated TCR beta chains in a later analysis were more clonally expanded and had lower generation probabilities. Specific HLA alleles were associated with 16,951 TCR beta sequences at a false discovery rate of 0.05 in a later analysis. In an earlier analysis of around 500 of the donors, most TCR beta V segments appeared in productive rearrangements about 87% or about 30% of the time, broadly matching IMGT annotations. A later genetic analysis reported fewer N-insertions in productive TCRs among donors in an Asian-associated ancestry cluster than the roughly 650-donor mean. CMV serostatus was the only immune exposure information available for the cohort. The classifier was reported to diagnose cytomegalovirus status with high specificity and sensitivity in both the original and validation cohorts. Assigning TCR associations to individual alleles was difficult when HLA alleles, especially DR and DQ, strongly co-occurred. According to a later analysis, TCR association rates differed among HLA loci, with DRB1 alleles showing the most associated TCRs and HLA-C alleles showing the fewest. Correlated functional status among segregating V segments might be attributable to linkage disequilibrium, but an unknown experimental factor could not be ruled out. In vitro tests confirmed that three of the cytomegalovirus-associated TCR beta chains recognize cytomegalovirus antigens. Because counts were too low, about 18 rarely observed V segments, including chromosome 9 orphons, were excluded from the earlier analysis of fewer than 650 of the donors. HLA typing was unavailable for some donors at each locus, so association tests used only the typed subset. Sequencing depth was assumed to be roughly uniform across donors in the presence/absence analyses, though that assumption may not hold. The study listed around 160 TCR beta chains as associated with cytomegalovirus. A later genetic analysis associated a missense DCLRE1C variant with V-gene and J-gene trimming of TCR beta chains, and an independent cohort replicated the association. A further reported finding was that TCR beta sequences accurately predicted the HLA-A and HLA-B alleles for most subjects in the first cohort. A later analysis found that most CMV-associated TCR beta chains appeared HLA-restricted, with HLA associations seemingly driven largely by CMV exposure.

The receptor chain draws on TRBV2 and TRBJ2-1; there is no confident call for the D gene. Sequencing used PBMCs. This clonotype was obtained from a woman between 50 and 59 years old in good health and CMV-seropositive. The nucleotides read TGTGCCAGCAGTGAAGTACAACAGTACAATGAGCAGTTCTTC. Translation gives CASSEVQQYNEQFF.